This TCR beta chain emerged from a study of human thymus T cells. Remarks on this clone: Its specificity is unknown.

This table comes from immunoSEQ multiplex PCR, and its TCRdb copy is limited to in-frame clones, with some not included. The sample carries tens of thousands of clones, approximately 97% recorded once. Findings and caveats of the study: Among unrelated individuals, related research reported thymic repertoires that overlapped highly. What appeared biased in thymic and blood repertoires was the usage of V and J genes.

Thymus was obtained from resections taken during corrective heart surgery. Infants, healthy and Finnish, who were having corrective surgery for congenital heart defects served as donors. The TCR comes from a boy under two years old with a congenital heart defect but otherwise immunologically healthy. The sequenced sample consisted of thymus tissue.

The CDR3 DNA follows: TGTGCCAGCAGCCCGTCCCAGGGCTCCTACGAGCAGTACTTC. Translating gives CASSPSQGSYEQYF. The chain joins TRBV14 to TRBJ2-7; possibly TRBD1 for D (5 bases). V gave up 4 bases and J gave up 0 bases, with 10 bases separating them. The CDR3 spans 14 residues. CDR1 and CDR2 (germline): SGHDN, FVKESK.